One sample yielded the 21 T cell receptor beta chains listed below, sequenced in a study of CD8 T cells in ankylosing spondylitis. General study findings and limits: A motif in TCR beta, a set of roughly eight highly homologous variants, appeared characteristic of ankylosing spondylitis blood.

These receptors lack a known antigen. Each CDR3 protein gets one entry after TCRdb re-called the 5' RACE reads with MiXCR. The data hold about 460,000 distinct CDR3 sequences, with about 5% observed a single time. The sample taken for sequencing was blood, either unsorted or a sorted T cell fraction (not recorded which). These receptors were collected from a male donor with ankylosing spondylitis.

This clonotype showed up just a few times. The rearrangement uses TRBV6-1 and TRBJ2-1; D is unresolved. The germline V gene encodes CDR1 MNHNS and CDR2 SASEGT. The CDR3 sequence is 14 residues long. V lost 4 bases to trimming and J lost 4 bases, with 11 bases between them. The CDR3 DNA sequence: TGTGCCAGCAGTGTAATGCTAGGATACAATGAGCAGTTCTTC. Protein sequence: CASSVMLGYNEQFF.

The table lists this clonotype with many counts. The chain couples TRBV15 to TRBJ1-4, with 7 bases aligning to TRBD1. The junction had 18 bases not matched to a gene; V was cut back by 3 bases and J by 5 bases. Germline assignment: CDR1 LNHNV and CDR2 YYDKDF (reference sequence). This CDR3 comprises 19 residues. CDR3 amino acids: CATSRDLQGMPGQNEKLFF. In nucleotides, the CDR3 is TGTGCCACCAGCAGGGATCTACAGGGGATGCCCGGCCAGAATGAAAAACTGTTTTTT.

Many counts were recorded for this clonotype. The chain carries TRBV11-2 and TRBJ2-1; D is unresolved. The CDR3 loop spans 16 amino acids. The germline V gene has CDR1 SGHAT and CDR2 FQNNGV. V lost 1 base and J 0 bases, leaving 10 bases between the germline ends. CDR3 in DNA: TGTGCCAGCAGCTTAGGGGCTGAGAGCTCCTACAATGAGCAGTTCTTC. Translation gives CASSLGAESSYNEQFF.

This clonotype has at least ten counts. The chain recombines TRBV25-1 with TRBJ1-6, with TRBD1 matching 10 bases. The germline V gene has CDR1 MGHDK and CDR2 SYGVNS. The CDR3 has 15 amino acids. The V gene end was trimmed by 7 bases and the J gene end by 9 bases; junction bases not matched to a gene: 9. This CDR3 is CASTQGGQGTSPLHF. In DNA form, the CDR3 reads TGTGCCAGCACCCAGGGGGGACAGGGGACTTCACCCCTCCACTTT.

This clonotype was observed many times. The J gene is TRBJ2-3, the V gene TRBV4-3, with no clear D. The CDR3 extends over 17 amino acids. Per the germline V gene, CDR1 is LGHNA and CDR2 is YSLEER. V was cut by 0 bases and J by 4 bases, with 17 bases left in between. CDR3 protein: CASSQEGFRGYPDTQYF. The CDR3 DNA is TGCGCCAGCAGCCAAGAAGGGTTCCGTGGGTACCCAGATACGCAGTATTTT.

On this clonotype: Possible read error: a much larger clone is one base away. The rearrangement links TRBV6-1 to TRBJ1-1; D perhaps matches TRBD1 (5 bases). The CDR3 contains 14 residues. Germline V CDR1 and CDR2: MNHNS, SASEGT. CDR3 coding DNA: TGTGCCAGCACTGAAGATCGGGGGAGGAGTTCAGCTTTCTTT. Encoded protein: CASTEDRGRSSAFF.

In its sample, this clonotype was seen many times. The V gene is TRBV6-5, the J gene TRBJ1-3; the D is unclear. The CDR3 runs 13 residues. Trimming removed 4 bases at V and 0 bases at J, with 4 bases between. CDR1 is MNHEY and CDR2 is SVGAGI in the germline V gene. The chain's CDR3 is CASSSHSGNTIYF. The CDR3 DNA sequence: TGTGCCAGCAGTTCGCACTCTGGAAACACCATATATTTT.

This clonotype was seen at least ten times. The chain links TRBV5-1 to TRBJ2-2, with TRBD2 matching 7 bases. Losses at the gene ends were 0 bases for V and 7 bases for J; bases not matched to a gene: 15. CDR1 and CDR2 from the germline V gene are SGHRS and YFSETQ. The CDR3 loop spans 18 amino acids. The CDR3 sequence is CASSLASVRGSLDGELFF. CDR3 sequence (DNA): TGCGCCAGCAGCTTGGCCTCAGTTCGCGGGAGCCTAGACGGGGAGCTGTTTTTT.

V and J are TRBV3-1 and TRBJ2-2, with D possibly matching TRBD1 (5 bases). In germline, CDR1 is LGHDT, CDR2 YNNKEL (reference sequence). Trimming stripped 6 bases from V and 7 bases from J, with 12 bases between. The CDR3 length is 13 residues. This CDR3 reads CASRDQGNGELFF. CDR3 coding DNA: TGTGCCAGCAGGGATCAGGGAAACGGGGAGCTGTTTTTT.

There are many counts of this clonotype. The V gene is TRBV28, the J gene TRBJ2-2; TRBD1 is a possible D gene (6 bases). Trimming pared 7 bases from V and 2 bases from J, leaving 14 bases between. The CDR3 sequence is 15 residues long. Germline CDR1 reads MDHEN; CDR2 reads SYDVKM. The CDR3 DNA is TGTGCCAGCAACATCGGGACATCTAACACCGGGGAGCTGTTTTTT. Translating gives CASNIGTSNTGELFF.

This clonotype showed up many times. V usage is TRBV29-1 and J usage is TRBJ2-7; no definite D call. The CDR3 is 13 amino acids. Germline V gives CDR1 SQVTM, CDR2 ANQGSEA. Trimming removed 5 bases at V and 2 bases at J, with 13 bases between. The CDR3 DNA reads TGCAGCGTTATGCTACCCCTGACCTACGAGCAGTACTTC. Amino acid sequence: CSVMLPLTYEQYF.

In its sample, this clonotype was seen many times. This chain connects TRBV11-2 to TRBJ2-7; D unresolved. Trimming stripped 3 bases from V and 3 bases from J, with 6 bases between. CDR1 is SGHAT and CDR2 is FQNNGV in the germline V gene. CDR3 length: 12 amino acids. The CDR3 DNA is TGTGCCAGCAGCTTTTCAGACTACGAGCAGTACTTC. It codes for CASSFSDYEQYF.

The rearrangement links TRBV11-3 to TRBJ2-3; the match to TRBD1 covers 7 bases. Germline V gene sequence: CDR1 SGHNT, CDR2 YENEEA. CDR3 length: 16 amino acids. J gave up 5 bases and V 5 bases, and 13 bases lay outside the gene matches. The CDR3 spells CASSTLHGRDRDTQYF. The DNA of the CDR3 is TGTGCCAGCAGCACCCTCCATGGCAGGGACAGAGATACGCAGTATTTT.

V and J are TRBV18 and TRBJ1-2; a weak D match, TRBD1 (6 bases). The V and J ends lost 3 bases and 6 bases respectively, with 17 bases between them. The CDR3 is 15 amino acids. CDR1 KGHSH and CDR2 LQKENI come from the germline V gene. CDR3 sequence reads: CASSPPGGRMNGYTF. CDR3 bases: TGTGCCAGCTCACCCCCGGGGGGGCGCATGAATGGCTACACCTTC.

This chain uses TRBV5-5 with TRBJ2-1; 7 bases align to TRBD1. Trimming cost V 0 bases and J 5 bases; bases outside gene matches: 5. The CDR3 loop spans 15 amino acids. Germline loops: CDR1 SGHKS, CDR2 YYEKEE (reference sequence). CDR3 DNA: TGTGCCAGCAGCTTGGAGGGACAGCCTAACAATGAGCAGTTCTTC. It encodes CASSLEGQPNNEQFF.

This clonotype was observed a handful of times. This rearrangement joins TRBV6-2 or TRBV6-3 to TRBJ2-7; D might be TRBD1 (5 bases). Germline lookup yields CDR1 MNHEY and CDR2 SVGEGT. The V end lost 4 bases, the J end lost 0 bases, and 7 bases lay between the germline ends. The CDR3 is made up of 13 amino acids. CDR3 in DNA: TGTGCCAGCAGTTCCAGGGTCTCCTACGAGCAGTACTTC. As protein: CASSSRVSYEQYF.

This clonotype was observed many times. The chain uses TRBV28 and TRBJ1-5, with TRBD1 matching 9 bases. The CDR3 covers 15 residues. V was clipped by 7 bases and J by 3 bases; unmatched bases: 7. Germline values: CDR1 MDHEN, CDR2 SYDVKM. The CDR3 reads CASTPDRGTNQPQHF. Written as DNA, the CDR3 is TGTGCCAGCACCCCGGACAGGGGTACCAATCAGCCCCAGCATTTT.

This clonotype was observed many times. The chain couples TRBV6-1 to TRBJ1-2; 9 positions match TRBD1. V shed 0 bases, J shed 6 bases, and the junction held 8 bases outside the gene matches. CDR1 is MNHNS and CDR2 is SASEGT in the germline V gene. CDR3 length: 16 amino acids. The CDR3 DNA sequence: TGTGCCAGCAGTGAAGCGACAGGGGGATCTTACGATGGCTACACCTTC. It specifies CASSEATGGSYDGYTF.

The chain recombines TRBV20-1 with TRBJ2-1; 9 bases line up with TRBD2. The trim removed 0 bases at V and 0 bases at J, leaving 12 bases unmatched. Germline loops: CDR1 DFQATT, CDR2 SNEGSKA (reference sequence). This CDR3 region has 19 residues. The CDR3 here is CSARDPLTSGRSSYNEQFF. The CDR3 DNA is TGCAGTGCTAGAGACCCCTTGACTAGCGGAAGGAGCTCCTACAATGAGCAGTTCTTC.

This clonotype was seen more than once but under ten times. This chain connects TRBV28 to TRBJ2-7; weak D call: TRBD1 (5 bases). This CDR3 has 15 amino acids. Germline V gene data show CDR1 as MDHEN and CDR2 as SYDVKM. Deletions cut 3 bases from V and 1 base from J, with 13 bases between. In DNA form, the CDR3 reads TGTGCCAGCAGTTTCCCCGGTGGGGCGTCCTACGAGCAGTACTTC. It yields the protein CASSFPGGASYEQYF.

This clonotype showed up many times. The genes are TRBV7-2 and TRBJ1-5; D not certain. The V end was cut by 3 bases, the J end by 1 base, with 13 bases between. CDR3 length: 16 residues. CDR1 is SGHTA and CDR2 is FQGNSA in the germline V gene. DNA of the CDR3: TGTGCCAGCAGCTTTATTGGGCCTGACAGCAATCAGCCCCAGCATTTT. This gives the protein CASSFIGPDSNQPQHF.